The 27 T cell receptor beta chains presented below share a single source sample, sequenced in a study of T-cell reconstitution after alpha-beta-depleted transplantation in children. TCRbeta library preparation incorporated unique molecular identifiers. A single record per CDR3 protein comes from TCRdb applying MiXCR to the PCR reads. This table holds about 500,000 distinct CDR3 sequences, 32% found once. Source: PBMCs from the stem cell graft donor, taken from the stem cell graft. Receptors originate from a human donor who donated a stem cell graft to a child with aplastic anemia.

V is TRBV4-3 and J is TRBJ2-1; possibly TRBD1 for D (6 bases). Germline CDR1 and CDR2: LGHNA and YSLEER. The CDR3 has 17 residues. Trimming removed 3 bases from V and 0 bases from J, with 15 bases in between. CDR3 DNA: TGCGCCAGCAGCCACAGAGGGGGTCACCGCTCCTACAATGAGCAGTTCTTC. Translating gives CASSHRGGHRSYNEQFF.

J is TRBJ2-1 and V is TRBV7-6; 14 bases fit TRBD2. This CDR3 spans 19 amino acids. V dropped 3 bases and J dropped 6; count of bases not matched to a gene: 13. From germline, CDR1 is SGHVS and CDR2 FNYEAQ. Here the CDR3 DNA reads TGTGCCAGCAGCTTTTATTCTCATTGGACTAGCGGGGGGACCAATGAGCAGTTCTTC. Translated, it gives CASSFYSHWTSGGTNEQFF.

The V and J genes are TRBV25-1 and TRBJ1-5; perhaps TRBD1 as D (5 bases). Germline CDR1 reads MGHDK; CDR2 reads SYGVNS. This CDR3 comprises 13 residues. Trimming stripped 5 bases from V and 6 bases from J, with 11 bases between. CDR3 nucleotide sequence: TGTGCCAGCAGTCGGGGCGAGGGTCAGCCCCAGCATTTT. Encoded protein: CASSRGEGQPQHF.

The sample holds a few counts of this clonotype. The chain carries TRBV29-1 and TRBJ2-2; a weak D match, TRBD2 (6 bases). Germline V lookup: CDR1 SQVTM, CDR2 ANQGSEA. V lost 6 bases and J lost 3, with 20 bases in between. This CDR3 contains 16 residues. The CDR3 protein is CSVPRASVGYTGELFF. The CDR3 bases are TGCAGCGTCCCGAGAGCTAGCGTGGGGTACACCGGGGAGCTGTTTTTT.

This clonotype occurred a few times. The CDR3 nucleotides are TGTGCCAGAAGCAGCTCAGGGGGCCGGGACACTGAAGCTTTCTTT. The encoded protein is CARSSSGGRDTEAFF. The V and J genes are TRBV5-3 and TRBJ1-1; 8 bases are shared with TRBD1. TRBV5-3 is designated an ORF whose function remains uncertain. This CDR3 has 15 amino acids. Losses at the gene ends were 4 bases for V and 3 bases for J; bases not matched to a gene: 8.

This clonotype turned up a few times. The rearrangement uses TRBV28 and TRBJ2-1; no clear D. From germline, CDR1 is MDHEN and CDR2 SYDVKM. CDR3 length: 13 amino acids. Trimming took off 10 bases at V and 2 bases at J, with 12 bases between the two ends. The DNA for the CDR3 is TGTGCCACCGAGAGTTTTGCCTACAATGAGCAGTTCTTC. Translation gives CATESFAYNEQFF. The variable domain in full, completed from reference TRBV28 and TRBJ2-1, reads DVKVTQSSRYLVKRTGEKVFLECVQDMDHENMFWYRQDPGLGLRLIYFSYDVKMKEKGDIPEGYSVSREKKERFSLILESASTNQTSMYLCATESFAYNEQFFGPGTRLTVL.

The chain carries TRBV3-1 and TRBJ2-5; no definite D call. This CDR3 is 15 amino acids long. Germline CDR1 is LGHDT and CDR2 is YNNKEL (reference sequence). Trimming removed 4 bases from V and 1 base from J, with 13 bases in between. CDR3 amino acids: CASSRLGHGQETQYF. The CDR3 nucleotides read TGTGCCAGCAGCCGCCTCGGGCACGGCCAAGAGACCCAGTACTTC.

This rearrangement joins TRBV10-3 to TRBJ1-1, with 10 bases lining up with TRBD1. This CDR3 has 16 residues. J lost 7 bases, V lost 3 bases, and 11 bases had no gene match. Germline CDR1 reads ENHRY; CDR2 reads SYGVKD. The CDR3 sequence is CAISDPIGTGVLEAFF. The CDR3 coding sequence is TGTGCCATCAGTGACCCGATCGGGACAGGGGTACTTGAAGCTTTCTTT.

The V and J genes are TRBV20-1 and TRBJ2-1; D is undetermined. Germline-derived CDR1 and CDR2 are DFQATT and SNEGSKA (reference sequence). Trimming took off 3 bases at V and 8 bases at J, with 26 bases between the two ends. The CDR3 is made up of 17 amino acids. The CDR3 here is CSASFAAAPLVVDEQFF. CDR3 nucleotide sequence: TGCAGTGCTAGTTTTGCCGCGGCCCCGCTAGTCGTCGATGAGCAGTTCTTC.

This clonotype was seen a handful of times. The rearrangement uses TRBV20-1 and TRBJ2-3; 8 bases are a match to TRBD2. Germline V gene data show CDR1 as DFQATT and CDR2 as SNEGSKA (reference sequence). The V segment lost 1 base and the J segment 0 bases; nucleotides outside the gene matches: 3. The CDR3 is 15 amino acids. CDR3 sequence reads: CSARAPSGSTDTQYF. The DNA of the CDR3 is TGCAGTGCTAGAGCCCCTAGCGGGAGCACAGATACGCAGTATTTT.

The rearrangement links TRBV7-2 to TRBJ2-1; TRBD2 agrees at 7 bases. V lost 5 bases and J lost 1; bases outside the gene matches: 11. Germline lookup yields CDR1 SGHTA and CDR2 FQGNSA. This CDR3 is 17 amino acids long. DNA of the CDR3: TGTGCCAGCAGCCTGGGGGGAGGGCCTTTATCCTACAATGAGCAGTTCTTC. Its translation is CASSLGGGPLSYNEQFF.

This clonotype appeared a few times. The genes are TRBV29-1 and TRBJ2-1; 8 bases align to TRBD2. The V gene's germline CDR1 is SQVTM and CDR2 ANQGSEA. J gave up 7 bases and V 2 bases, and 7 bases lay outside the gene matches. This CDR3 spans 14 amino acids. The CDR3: CSVEKREKLNEQFF. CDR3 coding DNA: TGCAGCGTTGAAAAGCGGGAGAAGTTGAATGAGCAGTTCTTC.

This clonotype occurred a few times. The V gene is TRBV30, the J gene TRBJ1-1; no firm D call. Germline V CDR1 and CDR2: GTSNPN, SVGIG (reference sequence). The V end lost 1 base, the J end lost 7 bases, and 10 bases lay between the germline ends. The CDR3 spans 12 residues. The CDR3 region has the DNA TGTGCCTGGAGTGAGGTTCTCGGTGAAGCTTTCTTT. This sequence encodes CAWSEVLGEAFF.

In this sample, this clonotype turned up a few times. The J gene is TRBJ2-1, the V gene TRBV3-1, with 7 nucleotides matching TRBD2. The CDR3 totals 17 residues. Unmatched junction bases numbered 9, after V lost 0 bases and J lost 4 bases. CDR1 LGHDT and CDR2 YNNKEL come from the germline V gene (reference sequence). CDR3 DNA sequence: TGTGCCAGCAGCCAAGAATTCCCGGGACTAACTTACAATGAGCAGTTCTTC. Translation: CASSQEFPGLTYNEQFF.

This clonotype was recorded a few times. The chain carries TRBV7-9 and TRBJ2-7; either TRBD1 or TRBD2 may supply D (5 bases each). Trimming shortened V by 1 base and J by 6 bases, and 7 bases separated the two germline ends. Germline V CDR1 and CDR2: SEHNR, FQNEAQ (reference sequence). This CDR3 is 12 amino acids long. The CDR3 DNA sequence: TGTGCCAGCAGCTTAGGAGGGACCGAGCAGTACTTC. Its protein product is CASSLGGTEQYF.

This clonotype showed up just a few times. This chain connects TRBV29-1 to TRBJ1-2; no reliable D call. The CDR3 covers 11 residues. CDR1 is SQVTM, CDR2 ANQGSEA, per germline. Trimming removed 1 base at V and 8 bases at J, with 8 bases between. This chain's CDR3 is CSVEGTLGYTF. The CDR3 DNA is TGCAGCGTTGAAGGGACGCTAGGCTACACCTTC.

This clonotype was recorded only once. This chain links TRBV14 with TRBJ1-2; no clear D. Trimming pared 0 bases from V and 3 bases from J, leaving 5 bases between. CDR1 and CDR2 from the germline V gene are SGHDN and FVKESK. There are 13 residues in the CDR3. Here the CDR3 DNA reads TGTGCCAGCAGCCAAGATTCGGACTATGGCTACACCTTC. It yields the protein CASSQDSDYGYTF.

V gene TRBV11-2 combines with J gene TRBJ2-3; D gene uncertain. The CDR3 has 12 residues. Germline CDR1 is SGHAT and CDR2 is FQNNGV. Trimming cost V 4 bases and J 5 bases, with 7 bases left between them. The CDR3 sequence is CASSSRLDTQYF. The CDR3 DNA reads TGTGCCAGCAGCTCGAGACTAGATACGCAGTATTTT.

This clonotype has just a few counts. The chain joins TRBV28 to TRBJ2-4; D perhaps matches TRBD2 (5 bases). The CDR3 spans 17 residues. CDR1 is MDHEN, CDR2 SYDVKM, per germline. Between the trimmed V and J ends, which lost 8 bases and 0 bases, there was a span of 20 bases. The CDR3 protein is CASGPSLVRLAKNIQYF. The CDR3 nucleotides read TGTGCCAGCGGCCCCTCACTAGTCCGCCTAGCCAAAAACATTCAGTACTTC.

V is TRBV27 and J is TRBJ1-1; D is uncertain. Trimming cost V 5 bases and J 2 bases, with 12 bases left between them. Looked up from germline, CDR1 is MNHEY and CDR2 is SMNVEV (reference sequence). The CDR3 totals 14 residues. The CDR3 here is CASSRRRFNTEAFF. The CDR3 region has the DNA TGTGCCAGCAGTAGAAGACGCTTTAACACTGAAGCTTTCTTT.

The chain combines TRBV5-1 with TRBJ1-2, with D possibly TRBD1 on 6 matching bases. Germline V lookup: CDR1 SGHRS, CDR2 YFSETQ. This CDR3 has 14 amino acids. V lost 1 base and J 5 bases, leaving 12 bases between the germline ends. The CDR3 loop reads CASSLRGKEYGYTF. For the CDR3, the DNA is TGCGCCAGCAGCTTGAGGGGGAAGGAGTATGGCTACACCTTC.

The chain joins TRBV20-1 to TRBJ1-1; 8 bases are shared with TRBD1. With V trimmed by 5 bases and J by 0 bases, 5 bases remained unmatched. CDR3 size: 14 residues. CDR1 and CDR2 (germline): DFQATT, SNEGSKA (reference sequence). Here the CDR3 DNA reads TGCAGTGCTTCAGGGGGCGGTCTGAACACTGAAGCTTTCTTT. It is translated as CSASGGGLNTEAFF.

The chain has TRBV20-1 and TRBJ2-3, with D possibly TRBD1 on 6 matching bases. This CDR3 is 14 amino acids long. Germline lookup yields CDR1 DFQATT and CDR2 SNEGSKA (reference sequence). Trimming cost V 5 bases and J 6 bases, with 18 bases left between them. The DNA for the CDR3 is TGCAGTGCTCTGGACAGCGTTAATACCGATACGCAGTATTTT. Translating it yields CSALDSVNTDTQYF.

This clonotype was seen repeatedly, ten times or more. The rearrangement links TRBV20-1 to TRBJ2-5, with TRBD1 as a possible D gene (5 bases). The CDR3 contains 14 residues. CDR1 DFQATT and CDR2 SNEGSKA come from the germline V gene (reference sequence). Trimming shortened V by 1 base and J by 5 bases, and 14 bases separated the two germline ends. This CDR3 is CSARAPGLGETQYF. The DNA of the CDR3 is TGCAGTGCTAGAGCGCCAGGGCTGGGTGAGACCCAGTACTTC.

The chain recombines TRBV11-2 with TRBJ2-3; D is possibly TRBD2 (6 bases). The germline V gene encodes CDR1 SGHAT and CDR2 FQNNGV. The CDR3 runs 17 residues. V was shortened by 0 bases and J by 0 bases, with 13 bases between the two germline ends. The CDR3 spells CASSLEVGGTSTDTQYF. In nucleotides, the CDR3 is TGTGCCAGCAGCTTAGAAGTGGGCGGGACTAGCACAGATACGCAGTATTTT.

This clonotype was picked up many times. In DNA form, the CDR3 reads TGCAGTGGGACAGGGGCCTACGAGCAGTACTTC. Translated: CSGTGAYEQYF. This chain links TRBV20-1 with TRBJ2-7; 9 nucleotides line up with TRBD1. V shed 7 bases and J 2 bases; nucleotides not matched to a gene: 0. The germline V gene has CDR1 DFQATT and CDR2 SNEGSKA (reference sequence). This CDR3 comprises 11 residues.

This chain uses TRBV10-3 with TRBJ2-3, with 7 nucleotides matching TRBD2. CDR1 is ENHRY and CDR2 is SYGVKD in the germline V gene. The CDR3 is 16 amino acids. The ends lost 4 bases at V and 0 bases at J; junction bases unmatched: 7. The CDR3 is CAISASGVASTDTQYF. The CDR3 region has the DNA TGTGCCATCAGTGCTAGCGGAGTCGCTAGCACAGATACGCAGTATTTT.